These 27 T cell receptor beta chains share one sample of origin, sequenced in a study of blood T cell repertoires in COVID-19. Clones were sequenced by immunoSEQ multiplex PCR, and TCRdb holds only the in-frame ones, with some missing. This table has just under 350,000 clones, 83% appearing once. What was sequenced was peripheral blood. The source is a young man with active or convalescent COVID-19.

The chain is built from TRBV7-9 and TRBJ2-1; D uncertain. In germline, CDR1 is SEHNR, CDR2 FQNEAQ (reference sequence). The CDR3 runs to 14 residues. Trimming stripped 4 bases from V and 4 bases from J, with 11 bases between. CDR3 amino acids: CASSSYRTYNEQFF. CDR3 sequence (DNA): TGTGCCAGCAGCTCTTACCGTACTTACAATGAGCAGTTCTTC.

The chain has TRBV7-2 and TRBJ2-7, with 9 bases fitting TRBD2. J lost 2 bases, V lost 5 bases, and 10 bases had no gene match. This CDR3 is built from 16 residues. Germline lookup yields CDR1 SGHTA and CDR2 FQGNSA. This chain's CDR3 is CASSPQGGLATYEQYF. CDR3 nucleotide sequence: TGTGCCAGCAGCCCACAGGGCGGACTAGCGACCTACGAGCAGTACTTC.

This clone is a singleton in its sample. V is TRBV24-1 and J is TRBJ1-2; 9 bases match TRBD1. Germline-derived CDR1 and CDR2 are KGHDR and SFDVKD. The CDR3 consists of 13 residues. V lost 6 bases to trimming and J lost 8 bases; unmatched junction nucleotides: 6. The CDR3 is CATSTTGGWGYTF. As DNA, the CDR3 is TGTGCCACCAGTACAACAGGGGGCTGGGGCTACACCTTC.

The chain combines TRBV19 with TRBJ1-2; D gene uncertain. There are 14 residues in the CDR3. Trimming took 3 bases from V and 6 from J, leaving 14 bases between them. Germline CDR1 is LNHDA and CDR2 is SQIVND (reference sequence). The CDR3 bases are TGTGCCAGTAGTATCCGGGGAGCTGGGAATGGCTACACCTTC. It translates to CASSIRGAGNGYTF.

This clone was counted many times. The J gene is TRBJ2-5, the V gene TRBV3-1 (or the pseudogene TRBV3-2); 7 bases agree with TRBD1. This CDR3 region has 13 residues. V lost 3 bases, J lost 6 bases, and 4 bases stayed unmatched. Germline V gives CDR1 LGHDT, CDR2 YNNKEL (reference sequence). This CDR3 is CASSQSGGQTQYF. In nucleotides, the CDR3 is TGTGCCAGCAGCCAGTCAGGGGGTCAGACCCAGTACTTC.

The chain carries TRBV11-2 and TRBJ2-5; D possibly corresponds to TRBD2 (6 bases). From germline, CDR1 is SGHAT and CDR2 FQNNGV. The CDR3 consists of 15 residues. V dropped 3 bases and J dropped 1 base, with 12 bases sitting between them. As DNA, the CDR3 is TGTGCCAGCAGCTTCTACGGGACTTCCCAAGAGACCCAGTACTTC. Amino acid sequence: CASSFYGTSQETQYF.

The CDR3 DNA sequence: TGTGCCAGTAGTACCCAAGGACAGGGGCGCACAGATACGCAGTATTTT. This sequence encodes CASSTQGQGRTDTQYF. V and J are TRBV19 and TRBJ2-3, with 9 bases that match TRBD1. CDR3 size: 16 residues. Germline V CDR1 and CDR2: LNHDA, SQIVND (reference sequence). Trimming at V came to 4 bases and at J to 1 base, leaving 6 bases not matched to a gene. The full variable domain, in which reference TRBV19 and TRBJ2-3 provide the parts outside the CDR3, is DGGITQSPKYLFRKEGQNVTLSCEQNLNHDAMYWYRQDPGQGLRLIYYSQIVNDFQKGDIAEGYSVSREKKESFPLTVTSAQKNPTAFYLCASSTQGQGRTDTQYFGPGTRLTVL.

The chain uses TRBV7-2 and TRBJ2-2; 12 bases are shared with TRBD2. The V gene end was trimmed by 5 bases and the J gene end by 7 bases; junction bases not matched to a gene: 11. This CDR3 spans 17 amino acids. Per germline, CDR1 SGHTA and CDR2 FQGNSA. This chain's CDR3 is CASSPPSGGASVGELFF. CDR3 DNA: TGTGCCAGCAGCCCCCCTAGCGGGGGGGCATCGGTCGGGGAGCTGTTTTTT.

The chain uses TRBV2 and TRBJ2-6, with unresolved D. The V gene's germline CDR1 is SNHLY and CDR2 FYNNEI. The CDR3 contains 13 residues. Deletions cut 8 bases from V and 0 bases from J, with 5 bases between. DNA for the CDR3: TGTGCCAGCCGGTACTCTGGGGCCAACGTCCTGACTTTC. This encodes CASRYSGANVLTF.

The rearrangement uses TRBV7-2 and TRBJ2-1, with 12 positions matching TRBD2. This CDR3 comprises 17 residues. Per germline, CDR1 SGHTA and CDR2 FQGNSA. V was clipped by 5 bases and J by 2 bases; unmatched bases: 7. This CDR3 reads CASSLRLAGVPYNEQFF. In nucleotides, the CDR3 is TGTGCCAGCAGCCTCCGACTAGCGGGAGTCCCCTACAATGAGCAGTTCTTC.

The genes are TRBV4-1 and TRBJ2-4; TRBD2 matches 16 bases. The CDR3 is made up of 16 amino acids. The junction had 6 bases not matched to a gene; V was cut back by 6 bases and J by 7 bases. Germline lookup yields CDR1 MGHRA and CDR2 YSYEKL. CDR3 residues: CASSPGLAGGENIQYF. The CDR3 DNA reads TGCGCCAGCAGTCCGGGACTAGCGGGGGGGGAGAACATTCAGTACTTC.

The V gene is TRBV11-3, the J gene TRBJ1-6; 9 positions match TRBD1. Germline V CDR1 and CDR2: SGHNT, YENEEA. The CDR3 has 15 residues. V was pared by 5 bases and J by 4 bases, with 3 bases of the junction left unmatched. The CDR3 spells CASSTGQGYNSPLHF. The CDR3 DNA sequence: TGTGCCAGCAGCACCGGACAGGGGTATAATTCACCCCTCCACTTT.

The V and J genes are TRBV18 and TRBJ2-2; D is ambiguous. The ends were cut back, 2 bases at V and 0 bases at J, with 7 bases in the middle. In germline, CDR1 is KGHSH, CDR2 LQKENI. There are 15 residues in the CDR3. The CDR3 DNA reads TGTGCCAGCTCACCATTACAGACGAACACCGGGGAGCTGTTTTTT. This sequence encodes CASSPLQTNTGELFF.

This clone was observed a handful of times. The genes are TRBV19 and TRBJ1-6; D not certain. The V and J ends lost 1 base and 9 bases respectively, with 7 bases between them. There are 13 residues in the CDR3. Germline-derived CDR1 and CDR2 are LNHDA and SQIVND (reference sequence). The CDR3 DNA sequence: TGTGCCAGTAGTATAGTCAACAGTTCACCCCTCCACTTT. It codes for CASSIVNSSPLHF.

The chain links TRBV19 to TRBJ2-1; D unclear. This CDR3 has 14 residues. Germline assignment: CDR1 LNHDA and CDR2 SQIVND (reference sequence). The V end was cut by 5 bases, the J end by 3 bases, with 11 bases between. CDR3 in amino acids: CASSEAPRYNEQFF. The CDR3 nucleotides read TGTGCCAGTAGTGAGGCTCCTCGCTACAATGAGCAGTTCTTC. The full variable domain, in which reference TRBV19 and TRBJ2-1 provide the parts outside the CDR3, is DGGITQSPKYLFRKEGQNVTLSCEQNLNHDAMYWYRQDPGQGLRLIYYSQIVNDFQKGDIAEGYSVSREKKESFPLTVTSAQKNPTAFYLCASSEAPRYNEQFFGPGTRLTVL.

This chain connects TRBV14 to TRBJ2-2; unclear D gene. From germline, CDR1 is SGHDN and CDR2 FVKESK. CDR3 size: 13 residues. V was trimmed by 4 bases and J by 6 bases, leaving 9 bases between them. The CDR3 protein is CASSPIAPGELFF. The CDR3 nucleotides read TGTGCCAGCAGCCCTATAGCCCCCGGGGAGCTGTTTTTT.

The V gene is TRBV5-4, the J gene TRBJ2-3; D possibly corresponds to TRBD1 (6 bases). Trimming pared 0 bases from V and 6 bases from J, leaving 14 bases between. There are 15 residues in the CDR3. Germline V gene data show CDR1 as SGHNT and CDR2 as YYREEE (reference sequence). CDR3 nucleotides: TGTGCCAGCAGCTTGGTTGGGGGCGCAAGGGATACGCAGTATTTT. Amino acids: CASSLVGGARDTQYF.

This rearrangement joins TRBV9 to TRBJ2-1, with D possibly TRBD2 on 7 matching bases. Trimming left V 4 bases short and J 6 bases short, with 14 bases between. The CDR3 length is 14 residues. The germline V gene has CDR1 SGDLS and CDR2 YYNGEE. DNA for the CDR3: TGTGCCAGCAGCCCCTGGGGGGGGGCCAATGAGCAGTTCTTC. It encodes CASSPWGGANEQFF.

This chain joins TRBV5-1 and TRBJ2-5; 8 nucleotides agree with TRBD1. The CDR3 sequence is 13 residues long. With 4 bases clipped from V and 5 bases from J, the junction kept 4 bases outside the gene matches. CDR1 SGHRS and CDR2 YFSETQ come from the germline V gene. The CDR3: CASSTGGRETQYF. The CDR3 nucleotides are TGCGCCAGCAGCACAGGGGGTAGGGAGACCCAGTACTTC. The variable domain in full, with the rest retrieved from reference TRBV5-1 and TRBJ2-5, is KAGVTQTPRYLIKTRGQQVTLSCSPISGHRSVSWYQQTPGQGLQFLFEYFSETQRNKGNFPGRFSGRQFSNSRSEMNVSTLELGDSALYLCASSTGGRETQYFGPGTRLLVL.

J is TRBJ2-3 and V is TRBV10-3; D is uncertain. CDR1 is ENHRY and CDR2 is SYGVKD in the germline V gene. V lost 7 bases, J lost 1 base, and 12 bases lay in between. The CDR3 contains 14 residues. The DNA of the CDR3 is TGTGCCATCAAACTGGGCACTGGCACAGATACGCAGTATTTT. Amino acid sequence: CAIKLGTGTDTQYF.

This chain uses TRBV24-1 with TRBJ1-5; maybe TRBD1 (5 bases). Between the trimmed V and J ends, which lost 9 bases and 4 bases, there was a span of 12 bases. There are 13 residues in the CDR3. CDR1 is KGHDR, CDR2 SFDVKD, per germline. The CDR3 sequence is CATGGGVNQPQHF. CDR3 in DNA: TGTGCCACCGGGGGAGGGGTTAATCAGCCCCAGCATTTT.

J is TRBJ1-1 and V is TRBV9; D is perhaps TRBD1 (5 bases). The germline V and J ends were trimmed by 5 bases and 0 bases, with 8 bases remaining between them. CDR1 and CDR2 from the germline V gene are SGDLS and YYNGEE. The CDR3 extends over 13 amino acids. Here the CDR3 reads CASSRGVNTEAFF. DNA for the CDR3: TGTGCCAGCAGTCGGGGGGTGAACACTGAAGCTTTCTTT.

V usage is TRBV7-9 and J usage is TRBJ2-7; 9 bases line up with TRBD1. After removal of 3 bases from V and 3 bases from J, the junction contained 3 bases not matched to a gene. The CDR3 sequence is 14 residues long. The V gene's germline CDR1 is SEHNR and CDR2 FQNEAQ (reference sequence). CDR3 sequence (DNA): TGTGCCAGCAGCTTTCAGGGACAGGGCTACGAGCAGTACTTC. It is translated as CASSFQGQGYEQYF.

The chain is built from TRBV2 and TRBJ1-6; D is perhaps TRBD1 (5 bases). The germline V and J ends were trimmed by 6 bases and 7 bases, with 22 bases remaining between them. Germline CDR1 and CDR2: SNHLY and FYNNEI. This CDR3 is 17 amino acids long. CDR3 in DNA: TGTGCCAGCAGGGCGGCCCTCCAGGGATTGAGAAATTCACCCCTCCACTTT. It specifies CASRAALQGLRNSPLHF. The full variable domain, rest sourced from reference TRBV2 and TRBJ1-6, is EPEVTQTPSHQVTQMGQEVILRCVPISNHLYFYWYRQILGQKVEFLVSFYNNEISEKSEIFDDQFSVERPDGSNFTLKIRSTKLEDSAMYFCASRAALQGLRNSPLHFGNGTRLTVT.

The J gene is TRBJ1-1, the V gene TRBV19; possibly TRBD1 for D (5 bases). This CDR3 has 13 residues. In germline, CDR1 is LNHDA, CDR2 SQIVND (reference sequence). V lost 6 bases and J 3 bases, leaving 11 bases between the germline ends. CDR3 region: CASSSTGDTEAFF. The DNA of the CDR3 is TGTGCCAGTAGCAGTACAGGAGACACTGAAGCTTTCTTT.

The chain uses TRBV4-1 and TRBJ2-7, with 8 bases fitting TRBD1. Germline trimming cut 3 bases from V and 0 bases from J; bases unmatched to any gene: 7. Germline CDR1 is MGHRA and CDR2 is YSYEKL. This CDR3 spans 16 amino acids. The CDR3 loop reads CASSQERQGRSYEQYF. CDR3 DNA: TGCGCCAGCAGCCAGGAAAGACAGGGGCGCTCCTACGAGCAGTACTTC.

The V and J genes are TRBV5-8 and TRBJ2-7; D call uncertain. The CDR3 contains 14 residues. V was clipped by 2 bases and J by 6 bases, with 15 bases between them. Looked up from germline, CDR1 is SGHTS and CDR2 is YDEGEE. The CDR3 reads CASSFARVRSEQYF. In DNA form, the CDR3 reads TGTGCCAGCAGCTTTGCCCGAGTGCGGAGCGAGCAGTACTTC. The full variable domain, in which reference TRBV5-8 and TRBJ2-7 provide the parts outside the CDR3, is EAGVTQSPTHLIKTRGQQATLRCSPISGHTSVYWYQQALGLGLQFLLWYDEGEERNRGNFPPRFSGRQFPNYSSELNVNALELEDSALYLCASSFARVRSEQYFGPGTRLTVT.